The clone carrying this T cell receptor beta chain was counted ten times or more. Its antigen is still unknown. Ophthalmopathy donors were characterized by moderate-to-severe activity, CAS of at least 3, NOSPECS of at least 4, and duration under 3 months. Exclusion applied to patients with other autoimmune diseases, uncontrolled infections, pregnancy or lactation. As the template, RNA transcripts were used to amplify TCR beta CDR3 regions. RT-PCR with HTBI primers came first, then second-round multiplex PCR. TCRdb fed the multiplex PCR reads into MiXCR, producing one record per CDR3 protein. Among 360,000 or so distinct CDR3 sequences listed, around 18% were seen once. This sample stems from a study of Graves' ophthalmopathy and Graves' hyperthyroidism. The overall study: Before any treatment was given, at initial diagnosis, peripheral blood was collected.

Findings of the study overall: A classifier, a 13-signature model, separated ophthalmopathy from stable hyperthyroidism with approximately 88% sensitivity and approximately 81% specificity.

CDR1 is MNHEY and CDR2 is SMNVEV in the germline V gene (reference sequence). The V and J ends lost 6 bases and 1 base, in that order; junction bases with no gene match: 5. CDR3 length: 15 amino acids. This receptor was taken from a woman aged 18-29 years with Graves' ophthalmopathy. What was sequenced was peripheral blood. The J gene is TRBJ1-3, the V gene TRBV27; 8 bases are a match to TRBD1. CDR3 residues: CASSRGTGSGNTIYF. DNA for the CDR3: TGTGCCAGCAGCCGAGGGACAGGATCTGGAAACACCATATATTTT.